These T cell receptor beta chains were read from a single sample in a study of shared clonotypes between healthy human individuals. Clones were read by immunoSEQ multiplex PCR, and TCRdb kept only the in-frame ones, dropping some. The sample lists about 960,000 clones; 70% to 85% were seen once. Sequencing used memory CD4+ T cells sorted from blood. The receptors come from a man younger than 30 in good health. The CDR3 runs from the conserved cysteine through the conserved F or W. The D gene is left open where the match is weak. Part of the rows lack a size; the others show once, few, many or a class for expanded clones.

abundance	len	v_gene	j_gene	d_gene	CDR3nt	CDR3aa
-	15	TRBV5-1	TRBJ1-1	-	TGCGCCAGCAGCTTGGCCCCGGAAAGGAACACTGAAGCTTTCTTT	CASSLAPERNTEAFF
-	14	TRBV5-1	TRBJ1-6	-	TGCGCCAGCAGCGGAGGAGGCAAGGATTCACCCCTCCACTTT	CASSGGGKDSPLHF
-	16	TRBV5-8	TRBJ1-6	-	TGTGCCAGCACCCTACAGAAGGGCGCTGGGGATTCACCCCTCCACTTT	CASTLQKGAGDSPLHF
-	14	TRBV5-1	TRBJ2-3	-	TGCGCCAGCAGCTTGGCCGGGGGCGAAGGTACGCAGTATTTT	CASSLAGGEGTQYF
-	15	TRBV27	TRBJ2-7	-	TGTGCCAGCAGTTTATTCGGGGGTCTCTCCTACGAGCAGTACTTC	CASSLFGGLSYEQYF
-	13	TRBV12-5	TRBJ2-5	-	TGTGCTAGTGGACGGGGTCCCCAAGAGACCCAGTACTTC	CASGRGPQETQYF
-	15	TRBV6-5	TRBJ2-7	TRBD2	TGTGCCAGCAGTTACTCGGGCGGGAGCGCAGGCGAGCAGTACTTC	CASSYSGGSAGEQYF
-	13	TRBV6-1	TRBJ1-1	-	TGTGCCAGCAGCCAAAGGTCTGGAACTGAAGCTTTCTTT	CASSQRSGTEAFF
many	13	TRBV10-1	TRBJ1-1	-	TGCGCCAGCAGTAGGAACAGCAACACTGAAGCTTTCTTT	CASSRNSNTEAFF
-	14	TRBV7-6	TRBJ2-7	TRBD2	TGTGCCAGCAGCTCCCCGACTAGCGGCTACGAGCAGTACTTC	CASSSPTSGYEQYF
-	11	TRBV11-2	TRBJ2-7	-	TGTGCCAGCAGCTCCATGACAGGGCAGTACTTC	CASSSMTGQYF
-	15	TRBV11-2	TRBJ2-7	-	TGTGCCAGCACCGTCTCGGGGGCTGGCTCCTACGAGCAGTACTTC	CASTVSGAGSYEQYF
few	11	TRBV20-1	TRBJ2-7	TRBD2	TGCAGTGCCGGGACTAGCCACGAGCAGTACTTC	CSAGTSHEQYF
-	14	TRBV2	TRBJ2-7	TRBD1	TGTGCCAGCAGTTCGGACAGGAGCTCCTACGAGCAGTACTTC	CASSSDRSSYEQYF
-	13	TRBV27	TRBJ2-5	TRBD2	TGTGCCAGCAGTAGACTAGCGGAAGAGACCCAGTACTTC	CASSRLAEETQYF
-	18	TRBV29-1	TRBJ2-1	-	TGCAGCGTTGAAGATCTTAGGAGGGGCGCGCTCTTCTACAATGAGCAGTTCTTC	CSVEDLRRGALFYNEQFF
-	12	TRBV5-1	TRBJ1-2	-	TGCGCCAGCAGCTCTCAAAACGTGGTCGTCTCCTTC	CASSSQNVVVSF
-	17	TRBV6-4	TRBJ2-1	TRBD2	TGTGCCAGCAGTGATACTAGCGGGGGGGGCTCCTACAATGAGCAGTTCTTC	CASSDTSGGGSYNEQFF
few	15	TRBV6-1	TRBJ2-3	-	TGTGCCAGCATAAGAGCGGGACAGAACACAGATACGCAGTATTTT	CASIRAGQNTDTQYF
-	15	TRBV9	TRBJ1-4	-	TGTGCCAGCAGCGGGGCCGGGGCCTTTGGTGAAAAACTGTTTTTT	CASSGAGAFGEKLFF
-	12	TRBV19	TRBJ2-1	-	TGTGCCAGTAGTACCCAAGGCAATGAGCAGTTCTTC	CASSTQGNEQFF
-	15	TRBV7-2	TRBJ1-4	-	TGTGCCAGCAGCTCACAGGGTGCAACTAATGAAAAACTGTTTTTT	CASSSQGATNEKLFF
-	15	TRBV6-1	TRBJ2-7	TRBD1	TGTGCCAGCAGTGACAGGACAGGGGGCTCCTACGAGCAGTACTTC	CASSDRTGGSYEQYF
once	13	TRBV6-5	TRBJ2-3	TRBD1	TGTGCCAGCGGGACAGGGGGCACAGATACGCAGTATTTT	CASGTGGTDTQYF
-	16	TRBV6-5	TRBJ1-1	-	TGTGCCAGCAGTTACAGGACAGTTGAGATGAACACTGAAGCTTTCTTT	CASSYRTVEMNTEAFF
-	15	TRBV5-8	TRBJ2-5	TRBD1	TGTGCCAGCAGCCTAGGACAGGGCTTCGAAGAGACCCAGTACTTC	CASSLGQGFEETQYF
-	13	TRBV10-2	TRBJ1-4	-	TGCGCCAGCATGGGACACTTGCAGGAAAAACTGTTTTTT	CASMGHLQEKLFF
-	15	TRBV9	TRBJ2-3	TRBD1	TGTGCCAGCAGCGTAGCTGGGACAGGGACAGATACGCAGTATTTT	CASSVAGTGTDTQYF
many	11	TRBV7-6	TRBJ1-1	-	TGTGCCAGCAGCAGCCACACTGAAGCTTTCTTT	CASSSHTEAFF
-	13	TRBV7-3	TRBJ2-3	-	TGTGCCAGCAGCTTAATGGGTCCAGATACGCAGTATTTT	CASSLMGPDTQYF
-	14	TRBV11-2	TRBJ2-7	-	TGTGCCAGCAGCTTAGTACAGGGATCCAACGAGCAGTACTTC	CASSLVQGSNEQYF
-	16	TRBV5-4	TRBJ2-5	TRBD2	TGTGCCAGCAGCTTGAAGACTAGCGGGGGGGCAAAGACCCAGTACTTC	CASSLKTSGGAKTQYF
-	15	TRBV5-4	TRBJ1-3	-	TGTGCCAGCAGCTTTAACCCGAGCTCTGGAAACACCATATATTTT	CASSFNPSSGNTIYF
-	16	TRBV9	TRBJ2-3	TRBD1	TGTGCCAGCAGCGCCGCAAACAGGGGAAACACAGATACGCAGTATTTT	CASSAANRGNTDTQYF
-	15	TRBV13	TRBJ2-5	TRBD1	TGTGCCAGCAGCTGGGGGACAGGCAACCAAGAGACCCAGTACTTC	CASSWGTGNQETQYF
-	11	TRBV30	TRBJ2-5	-	TGTGCCTGGAGCAGCCAAGAGACCCAGTACTTC	CAWSSQETQYF
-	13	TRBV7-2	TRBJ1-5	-	TGTGCCAGCAGCTGGGACCTTAATCAGCCCCAGCATTTT	CASSWDLNQPQHF
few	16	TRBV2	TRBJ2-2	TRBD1	TGTGCCAGCAGTGAAATAGAGACAGGGGTCACCGGGGAGCTGTTTTTT	CASSEIETGVTGELFF
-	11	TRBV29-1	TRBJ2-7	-	TGCAGCGTTGGACAGGGAGGCGAGCAGTACTTC	CSVGQGGEQYF
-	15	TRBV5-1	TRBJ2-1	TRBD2	TGCGCCAGCAGCTTAGGGCCTAGCGGAGATAATGAGCAGTTCTTC	CASSLGPSGDNEQFF
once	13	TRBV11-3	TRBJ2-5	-	TGTGCCAGCAGCTTAGGACAGGTGGAGACCCAGTACTTC	CASSLGQVETQYF
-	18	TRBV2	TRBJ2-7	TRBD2	TGTGCCAGCAGTGTCCAATCAACCGGGACTAGCCTGACCTACGAGCAGTACTTC	CASSVQSTGTSLTYEQYF
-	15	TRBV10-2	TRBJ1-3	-	TGCGCCAGCAGTGAAGGGCAGGGCAATTCGGACACCATATATTTT	CASSEGQGNSDTIYF
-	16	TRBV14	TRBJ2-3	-	TGTGCCAGCAGCGAAGTACAGGGGGTACTAGCGGTTACGCAGTATTTT	CASSEVQGVLAVTQYF
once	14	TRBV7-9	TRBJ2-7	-	TGTGCCAGCAGCTTATCGCAGGTTACCTACGAGCAGTACTTC	CASSLSQVTYEQYF
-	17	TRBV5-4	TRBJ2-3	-	TGTGCCACTCTAGTGGGGGGGCCCGCTTTTGGGGCAGATACGCAGTATTTT	CATLVGGPAFGADTQYF
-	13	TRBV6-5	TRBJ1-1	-	TGTGCCAGCAGTTACCGGGGGTCTACTGAAGCTTTCTTT	CASSYRGSTEAFF
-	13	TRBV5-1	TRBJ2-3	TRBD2	TGCGCCAGCAGCTTATTAGCGGGAGTTTATCTGTATTTT	CASSLLAGVYLYF
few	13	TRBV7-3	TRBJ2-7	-	TGTGCCAGCAGCCAGAACACAGGGAGCGAGCAGTACTTC	CASSQNTGSEQYF
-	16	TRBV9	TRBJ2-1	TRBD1	TGTGCCAGCAGCGGGGCCGGTACAGGGGCCTACAATGAGCAGTTCTTC	CASSGAGTGAYNEQFF
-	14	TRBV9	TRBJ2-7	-	TGTGCCAGCAGCCTCGGGATAAGCTCCTACGAGCAGTACTTC	CASSLGISSYEQYF
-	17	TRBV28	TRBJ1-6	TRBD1	TGTGCCAGCAGTCCTATGACCGGGACAGGGGGATGGTCACCCCTCCACTTT	CASSPMTGTGGWSPLHF
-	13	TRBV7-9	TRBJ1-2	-	TGTGCCAGCAGCATAGAGGTGGGGGGTGGCTACACCTTC	CASSIEVGGGYTF
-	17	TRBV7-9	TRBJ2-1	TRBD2	TGTGCCAGCAGCCGAATTACTAGCGGGAGGGCCACCGGTGAGCAGTTCTTC	CASSRITSGRATGEQFF